A selection of T cell receptor beta chains follows, all from one sample in a study of circulating tumor DNA in untreated peripheral T-cell lymphoma. TCRdb's table, derived via immunoSEQ multiplex PCR, lists solely in-frame clones and lacks some. The sample carries thousands of clones, about 72% recorded once. Sequences were obtained from tumor tissue. The receptors stem from a human donor with peripheral T-cell lymphoma. The CDR3 runs from the conserved cysteine through the conserved F or W. The order of the fields is V gene, clone size, J gene, D gene, CDR3 DNA, CDR3 protein. A D gene is named only where the DNA matches it firmly. The size entry is marked missing in some rows and otherwise reads once, few, many or a size class.

TRBV11-3,.,TRBJ2-7,.,TGTGCCAGCAGGCCTGCGGGGCTAGACTACGAGCAGTACTTC,CASRPAGLDYEQYF
TRBV18,.,TRBJ2-7,.,TGTGTCAGCTCATCGAACACTAGGACTTCCGAGCAGTACTTC,CVSSSNTRTSEQYF
TRBV28,.,TRBJ1-2,.,TGTGCCAGCAGGACCGGGACTGCTATTAACTATGGCTACACCTTC,CASRTGTAINYGYTF
TRBV19,.,TRBJ2-2,TRBD1,TGTACCAGTAGTCTAGGGACAGGTTACGGGGAGCTGTTTTTT,CTSSLGTGYGELFF
TRBV10-2,.,TRBJ2-4,.,TGCGCCAGCAGTGATACTGACAGAAACATTCAGTACTTC,CASSDTDRNIQYF
TRBV28,once,TRBJ2-7,.,TGTGCCAGCAGATGGAAGGAGGGGGCCCCCTATGAGCAGTACTTC,CASRWKEGAPYEQYF
TRBV1,.,TRBJ1-1,.,TGCGCCAGCAGCCACGTCGGGACAGCAAACACTGAAGCTTTCTTT,CASSHVGTANTEAFF
TRBV19,.,TRBJ1-1,.,TGTGCCAGTAGTAACGGACTGAACACTGAAGCTTTCTTT,CASSNGLNTEAFF
TRBV28,.,TRBJ2-4,.,TGTGCCAGCATAACGAGGGGCGGGAACATTCAGTACTTC,CASITRGGNIQYF
TRBV11-3,.,TRBJ1-3,.,TGTGCCAGCAGCTTGGGGGGAACCTCTGGAAACACCATATATTTT,CASSLGGTSGNTIYF
TRBV18,.,TRBJ1-3,.,TGTGCCAGCTCACCACCGGTCGGAGGAAACACCATATATTTT,CASSPPVGGNTIYF
TRBV19,.,TRBJ1-2,TRBD1,TGTGCCAGTAGTATGACACAGGGGGCGGATGGCTACACCTTC,CASSMTQGADGYTF
TRBV18,.,TRBJ1-3,.,TGTGCCAGCTCACAAACGTCTGGGGAATCAGGAAACACCATATATTTT,CASSQTSGESGNTIYF
TRBV30,.,TRBJ1-1,.,TGTGCCTGGAGTACCGGATGGAACACTGAAGCTTTCTTT,CAWSTGWNTEAFF
TRBV6-8,.,TRBJ1-5,TRBD1,TGTGCCAGCAGCCCTACAGGGGTTGGACAGCCCCAGCATTTT,CASSPTGVGQPQHF
TRBV15,.,TRBJ2-3,.,TGTGCCACCAGAGACCCAACGGACACAGATACGCAGTATTTT,CATRDPTDTDTQYF
TRBV11-1,.,TRBJ1-2,TRBD1,TGTGCCAGCACCACAAAGCCGGACAGGGCGGGCTACACCTTC,CASTTKPDRAGYTF
TRBV19,.,TRBJ1-3,.,TGTGCCAGTAGTTTACAGGGCCTCTCTGGAAACACCATATATTTT,CASSLQGLSGNTIYF
TRBV6-4,once,TRBJ2-3,.,TGTGCCATCAGCAGAGGAGTTGGCCAGTATTTT,CAISRGVGQYF
TRBV29-1,once,TRBJ2-1,.,TGCAGCGTTGAAGGACTAAACTACAATGAGCAGTTCTTC,CSVEGLNYNEQFF
TRBV6-8,.,TRBJ2-5,TRBD2,TGTGCCAGCAGTTACTCGGCACTAGCGGGGGGGCCGAGAGAGACCCAGTACTTC,CASSYSALAGGPRETQYF
TRBV30,.,TRBJ1-3,.,TGTGCCTGGAAGCGGTCTGGAAACACCATATATTTT,CAWKRSGNTIYF
TRBV18,.,TRBJ1-1,.,TGTGCCAGCTCCCGAAGTCAAACAGGGTCGAACACTGAAGCTTTCTTT,CASSRSQTGSNTEAFF
TRBV30,.,TRBJ1-6,.,TGTGCCTGGAGTGTATACAGTGATAATTCACCCCTCCACTTT,CAWSVYSDNSPLHF
TRBV6-8,.,TRBJ1-2,.,TGTGCCAGCAGTGACGACGGGGGCTATGGCTACACCTTC,CASSDDGGYGYTF
TRBV19,.,TRBJ1-3,.,TGTGCCAGTAGTCAAGGAGGCTGGCACCTTAACTCTGGAAACACCATATATTTT,CASSQGGWHLNSGNTIYF
TRBV15,.,TRBJ2-2,.,TGTGCCACCAGCAGAGTATCGGACACCGGGGAGCTGTTTTTT,CATSRVSDTGELFF
TRBV7-5,.,TRBJ2-7,.,TGTGCCAGCAGCCCTGGCCGAGGACCAGGCTACGAGCAGTACTTC,CASSPGRGPGYEQYF
TRBV6-8,.,TRBJ1-5,.,TGTGCCAGCGGGGCCAGCTTGAGGCAGCCCCAGCATTTT,CASGASLRQPQHF
TRBV28,.,TRBJ2-7,.,TGTGCCAGCAGTTTGACATCCTACGAGCAGTACTTC,CASSLTSYEQYF
TRBV19,.,TRBJ2-1,.,TGTGCCAGTAGTATAGATCTGGGAAAGGGATTGTACAATGAGCAGTTCTTC,CASSIDLGKGLYNEQFF
TRBV19,.,TRBJ1-2,.,TGTGCCAGTAGTATAGATAATCGGCGGGACTATGGCTACACCTTC,CASSIDNRRDYGYTF
TRBV30,.,TRBJ2-3,.,TGTGCCCGGACCGGGGTCGGAGATACGCAGTATTTT,CARTGVGDTQYF
TRBV19,.,TRBJ1-1,.,TGTGCCAGTAGTATTGGACAGAACACTGAAGCTTTCTTT,CASSIGQNTEAFF
TRBV28,.,TRBJ1-2,.,TGTGCCAGCAGTCACCTGGGGGGTGGCTATGGCTACACCTTC,CASSHLGGGYGYTF
TRBV19,.,TRBJ1-4,TRBD1,TGTGCCAGTAGTGCTATCCGGGACAGAGATGAAAAACTGTTTTTT,CASSAIRDRDEKLFF